The 30 T cell receptor beta chains in this list originate from one sample, sequenced in a study of shared clonotypes between healthy human individuals. Using immunoSEQ multiplex PCR, the repertoire was profiled, and TCRdb retains in-frame clones only, with some absent. The sample has around 700,000 clones, around three quarters seen once; the top ten hold around 2%. Sequencing was performed on memory CD4+ T cells sorted from blood. Specified subset: CD45RA-negative fraction. The receptor set was obtained from a woman in her twenties or thirties in good health.

This chain links TRBV28 with TRBJ1-1, with 12 bases that match TRBD1. Germline V CDR1 and CDR2: MDHEN, SYDVKM. V shed 5 bases and J 3 bases; nucleotides not matched to a gene: 13. CDR3 length: 18 amino acids. The CDR3, as DNA: TGTGCCAGCAGTGTTAGGGACAGGGGGCACAGTCGGTACACTGAAGCTTTCTTT. It codes for CASSVRDRGHSRYTEAFF. Variable domain in full (rest from reference TRBV28 and TRBJ1-1): DVKVTQSSRYLVKRTGEKVFLECVQDMDHENMFWYRQDPGLGLRLIYFSYDVKMKEKGDIPEGYSVSREKKERFSLILESASTNQTSMYLCASSVRDRGHSRYTEAFFGQGTRLTVV.

This chain links TRBV6-6 with TRBJ1-1; TRBD1 might be the D (5 bases). In germline, CDR1 is MNHNY, CDR2 SVGAGI (reference sequence). The CDR3 covers 15 residues. Trimming took off 0 bases at V and 3 bases at J, with 11 bases between the two ends. The CDR3 reads CASSYSEWGDTEAFF. CDR3 DNA: TGTGCCAGCAGTTACTCGGAGTGGGGGGACACTGAAGCTTTCTTT.

A word on this clone: A far larger clone is one nucleotide away, so this likely arose from a read error. The chain is built from TRBV5-4 and TRBJ2-7; D tentatively fits TRBD1 or TRBD2 (5 bases each). The CDR3 consists of 16 residues. CDR1 and CDR2 from the germline V gene are SGHNT and YYREEE (reference sequence). The CDR3 is CASSQTMGTGNYGQYF. CDR3 nucleotide sequence: TGTGCCAGCAGCCAGACAATGGGGACGGGGAACTACGGGCAGTACTTC.

CDR3 DNA sequence: TGTGCCAGCAGTGAAAGAGGACAGGGAATCTCTGGCTACACCTTC. Translation: CASSERGQGISGYTF. V gene TRBV2 combines with J gene TRBJ1-2; 8 nucleotides line up with TRBD1. Trimming cost V 2 bases and J 7 bases; bases outside gene matches: 9. Germline V gene sequence: CDR1 SNHLY, CDR2 FYNNEI. CDR3 length: 15 amino acids. The complete variable domain, with remaining parts taken from reference TRBV2 and TRBJ1-2, reads EPEVTQTPSHQVTQMGQEVILRCVPISNHLYFYWYRQILGQKVEFLVSFYNNEISEKSEIFDDQFSVERPDGSNFTLKIRSTKLEDSAMYFCASSERGQGISGYTFGSGTRLTVV.

The chain carries TRBV10-1 and TRBJ2-7; weak D call: TRBD2 (7 bases). Germline V gene lookup returns CDR1 WNHNN and CDR2 SYGVQD (reference sequence). V lost 11 bases, J lost 5 bases, and 28 bases lay in between. The CDR3 spans 16 residues. This CDR3 reads CAGNIGGGTGGDEQYF. CDR3 nucleotides: TGCGCCGGGAACATAGGGGGAGGGACCGGGGGAGACGAGCAGTACTTC.

The chain has TRBV30 and TRBJ2-7; weak D call: TRBD1 (5 bases). The V gene's germline CDR1 is GTSNPN and CDR2 SVGIG (reference sequence). Trimming cost V 2 bases and J 7 bases, with 15 bases left between them. The CDR3 covers 13 residues. CDR3 protein: CAWSRMGPGEQYF. DNA for the CDR3: TGTGCCTGGAGTAGGATGGGGCCAGGAGAGCAGTACTTC. The full variable domain, in which reference TRBV30 and TRBJ2-7 provide the parts outside the CDR3, is SQTIHQWPATLVQPVGSPLSLECTVEGTSNPNLYWYRQAAGRGLQLLFYSVGIGQISSEVPQNLSASRPQDRQFILSSKKLLLSDSGFYLCAWSRMGPGEQYFGPGTRLTVT.

This clone has just a few counts. The V gene is TRBV6-1, the J gene TRBJ2-1, with 8 nucleotides matching TRBD2. The germline CDR1 and CDR2 sequences are MNHNS and SASEGT. J lost 9 bases, V lost 10 bases, and 11 bases had no gene match. The CDR3 has 13 amino acids. CDR3 region: CATPTGGGGEQFF. The CDR3 DNA sequence: TGTGCCACCCCAACCGGGGGGGGCGGTGAGCAGTTCTTC.

This clone has just a few counts. This chain joins TRBV6-7 and TRBJ1-5, with TRBD1 matching 7 bases. TRBV6-7 is known as an ORF, though its function is uncertain. The V gene end was trimmed by 2 bases and the J gene end by 5 bases; junction bases not matched to a gene: 6. There are 15 residues in the CDR3. The CDR3 protein is CASSYQTGFYQPQHF. The CDR3 DNA reads as TGTGCCAGCAGTTACCAGACAGGGTTCTATCAGCCCCAGCATTTT.

To note about this clone: Other nucleotide sequences from this sample produce the same CDR3. The rearrangement links TRBV28 to TRBJ1-1, with D possibly TRBD1 on 6 matching bases. CDR3 length: 13 amino acids. Trimming stripped 3 bases from V and 2 bases from J, with 7 bases between. Germline V CDR1 and CDR2: MDHEN, SYDVKM. Here the CDR3 reads CASSFRGNTEAFF. CDR3 in DNA: TGTGCCAGCAGTTTCAGGGGTAACACTGAAGCTTTCTTT. Full variable domain (outside the CDR3, taken from reference TRBV28 and TRBJ1-1): DVKVTQSSRYLVKRTGEKVFLECVQDMDHENMFWYRQDPGLGLRLIYFSYDVKMKEKGDIPEGYSVSREKKERFSLILESASTNQTSMYLCASSFRGNTEAFFGQGTRLTVV.

Comment on this clone: Other DNA sequences in the sample encode the same CDR3. This chain connects TRBV7-9 to TRBJ2-5; 8 nucleotides agree with TRBD1. The CDR3 covers 15 residues. From germline, CDR1 is SEHNR and CDR2 FQNEAQ (reference sequence). The V gene end was trimmed by 1 base and the J gene end by 2 bases; junction bases not matched to a gene: 3. The CDR3 is CASSLGGQGQETQYF. The CDR3, as DNA: TGTGCCAGCAGCTTAGGCGGACAGGGACAAGAGACCCAGTACTTC. The full variable domain, with the rest looked up from reference TRBV7-9 and TRBJ2-5, is DTGVSQNPRHKITKRGQNVTFRCDPISEHNRLYWYRQTLGQGPEFLTYFQNEAQLEKSRLLSDRFSAERPKGSFSTLEIQRTEQGDSAMYLCASSLGGQGQETQYFGPGTRLLVL.

The chain has TRBV6-5 and TRBJ1-5; unclear D gene. The CDR3 totals 15 residues. Germline V CDR1 and CDR2: MNHEY, SVGAGI. V shed 3 bases and J shed 0 bases, with 9 bases lying between them. As DNA, the CDR3 is TGTGCCAGCAGTTATGGGCGGGATAGCAATCAGCCCCAGCATTTT. It translates to CASSYGRDSNQPQHF.

CDR3 region: CASLQGRGEKLFF. The CDR3 nucleotides are TGTGCCTCCTTACAGGGTCGAGGAGAAAAACTGTTTTTT. This sequence joins TRBV28 and TRBJ1-4; D is possibly TRBD1 (6 bases). CDR1 is MDHEN and CDR2 is SYDVKM in the germline V gene. The CDR3 sequence is 13 residues long. V was pared by 11 bases and J by 8 bases, with 18 bases between.

The rearrangement uses TRBV6-1 and TRBJ2-5; weak D call: TRBD2 (6 bases). Germline loops: CDR1 MNHNS, CDR2 SASEGT. V was clipped by 7 bases and J by 5 bases, with 14 bases between them. The CDR3 has 13 amino acids. The CDR3 protein is CASKEGTEETQYF. The DNA of the CDR3 is TGTGCCAGCAAAGAAGGGACTGAGGAGACCCAGTACTTC.

The sample holds one count of this clone. This rearrangement joins TRBV10-3 to TRBJ1-5; D is uncertain. The ends were cut back, 6 bases at V and 1 base at J, with 13 bases in the middle. Germline V gene lookup returns CDR1 ENHRY and CDR2 SYGVKD. The CDR3 is 15 residues long. CDR3 loop: CAIRKGTESNQPQHF. In DNA, the CDR3 is TGTGCCATCAGGAAAGGAACAGAGAGCAATCAGCCCCAGCATTTT.

Regarding this clone: A much larger clone is a single base away; this may be a read error. CDR3 sequence reads: CASSAGTGGYEQYF. The CDR3 bases are TGTGCCAGCAGCGCCGGGACAGGGGGCTACGAGCAGTACTTC. This chain uses TRBV11-1 with TRBJ2-7, with TRBD1 matching 11 bases. The germline V gene encodes CDR1 SGHAT and CDR2 FQDESV (reference sequence). Trimming took 5 bases from V and 3 from J; bases not matched to a gene: 3. The length of the CDR3 is 14 residues.

The rearrangement joins TRBV5-1 to TRBJ1-4; no definite D call. Trimming cost V 5 bases and J 3 bases, with 14 bases left between them. The CDR3 runs to 15 residues. CDR1 is SGHRS and CDR2 is YFSETQ in the germline V gene. CDR3 in amino acids: CASSLLRRPNEKLFF. The CDR3 bases are TGCGCCAGCAGTCTTTTACGACGGCCTAATGAAAAACTGTTTTTT.

For this clone: The DNA is left out, because the CDR3 cannot be placed on it with certainty; the CDR3 is given as TCRdb lists it. The rearrangement links TRBV19 to TRBJ2-2; TRBD2, the table's D call, lacks a check against the DNA. The CDR3 length equals 16 residues, ends included. CDR1 and CDR2 from the germline V gene are LNHDA and SQIVND (reference sequence). CDR3 protein: CPVPVGRGGNTGELFF.

The chain recombines TRBV7-6 with TRBJ2-3; 10 bases fit TRBD2. Trimming removed 6 bases from V and 1 base from J; junction bases left unmatched: 4. Germline-derived CDR1 and CDR2 are SGHVS and FNYEAQ. The CDR3 loop spans 15 amino acids. The CDR3 is CASSPSGSRTDTQYF. Written as DNA, the CDR3 is TGTGCCAGCAGTCCTAGCGGGAGCCGCACAGATACGCAGTATTTT.

The chain joins TRBV7-9 to TRBJ1-1; 7 bases agree with TRBD1. CDR3 length equals 15 residues. V was pared by 5 bases and J by 2 bases, with 8 bases of the junction left unmatched. Germline V gene data show CDR1 as SEHNR and CDR2 as FQNEAQ (reference sequence). In DNA, the CDR3 is TGTGCCAGCAGCGTAGGACAGGACCTAAACACTGAAGCTTTCTTT. Amino acids: CASSVGQDLNTEAFF.

V and J are TRBV7-2 and TRBJ2-7; D is uncertain. This CDR3 is 15 amino acids long. Per the germline V gene, CDR1 is SGHTA and CDR2 is FQGNSA. Trimming pared 0 bases from V and 0 bases from J, leaving 9 bases between. The CDR3 here is CASSLAGTPSYEQYF. CDR3 DNA sequence: TGTGCCAGCAGCTTAGCGGGCACACCCTCCTACGAGCAGTACTTC.

The V and J genes are TRBV6-5 and TRBJ2-7, with TRBD1 as a possible D gene (5 bases). The V end lost 6 bases, the J end lost 4 bases, and 7 bases lay between the germline ends. The length of the CDR3 is 11 residues. Germline values: CDR1 MNHEY, CDR2 SVGAGI. CDR3 DNA: TGTGCCAGCAGGCAGGGTTACGAGCAGTACTTC. Translation gives CASRQGYEQYF.

The chain recombines TRBV6-1 with TRBJ1-2, with D possibly being TRBD1 (6 bases). The length of the CDR3 is 13 residues. V was clipped by 9 bases and J by 7 bases, with 18 bases between them. Per the germline V gene, CDR1 is MNHNS and CDR2 is SASEGT. The CDR3 here is CARGDKGRPGYTF. CDR3 bases: TGTGCCAGGGGGGACAAGGGACGTCCTGGCTACACCTTC.

This sequence joins TRBV7-3 and TRBJ2-1, with D unresolved. The CDR3 is made up of 13 amino acids. Trimming cost V 1 base and J 6 bases, with 7 bases left between them. Germline V CDR1 and CDR2: SGHTA, FQGTGA. CDR3 in amino acids: CASSLKPGNEQFF. CDR3 DNA: TGTGCCAGCAGCTTAAAGCCGGGCAATGAGCAGTTCTTC.

This chain uses TRBV5-1 with TRBJ2-7, with 10 bases that match TRBD2. The CDR3 runs 17 residues. From germline, CDR1 is SGHRS and CDR2 YFSETQ. J gave up 3 bases and V 4 bases, and 13 bases lay outside the gene matches. The CDR3 here is CASSPDKWTSGDYEQYF. As DNA, the CDR3 is TGCGCCAGCAGCCCCGACAAGTGGACTAGCGGCGACTACGAGCAGTACTTC.

The genes are TRBV28 and TRBJ2-7, with D perhaps given as TRBD1 or TRBD2 (6 bases each). The CDR3 is made up of 15 amino acids. Germline values: CDR1 MDHEN, CDR2 SYDVKM. V gave up 6 bases and J gave up 0 bases, with 15 bases separating them. CDR3 region: CASSPGGHDSYEQYF. The CDR3 nucleotides read TGTGCCAGCAGCCCCGGGGGACACGACTCCTACGAGCAGTACTTC. The full variable domain, in which reference TRBV28 and TRBJ2-7 provide the parts outside the CDR3, is DVKVTQSSRYLVKRTGEKVFLECVQDMDHENMFWYRQDPGLGLRLIYFSYDVKMKEKGDIPEGYSVSREKKERFSLILESASTNQTSMYLCASSPGGHDSYEQYFGPGTRLTVT.

The chain employs TRBV10-3 and TRBJ2-1, with 7 nucleotides matching TRBD1. The CDR3 is made up of 14 amino acids. Per the germline V gene, CDR1 is ENHRY and CDR2 is SYGVKD. J gave up 3 bases and V 6 bases, and 5 bases lay outside the gene matches. The DNA for the CDR3 is TGTGCCATCAGCGGACAGGATAACTACAATGAGCAGTTCTTC. This gives the protein CAISGQDNYNEQFF.

The CDR3 nucleotides are TGTGCCATCAGCCAGGGGGCTTCCAATCAGCCCCAGCATTTT. Its protein is CAISQGASNQPQHF. The gene calls are TRBV10-3 and TRBJ1-5; 8 bases map to TRBD1. In germline, CDR1 is ENHRY, CDR2 SYGVKD. The J segment lost 3 bases and the V segment lost 6 bases, leaving 4 bases of the junction unmatched. The CDR3 loop spans 14 amino acids.

This clone was counted once. V is TRBV5-1 and J is TRBJ2-3, with D unresolved. Per germline, CDR1 SGHRS and CDR2 YFSETQ. This CDR3 spans 12 amino acids. V dropped 3 bases and J dropped 5 bases, with 7 bases sitting between them. The CDR3 loop reads CASSWDGDTQYF. DNA for the CDR3: TGCGCCAGCAGCTGGGATGGAGATACGCAGTATTTT.

The rearrangement joins TRBV7-2 to TRBJ2-1, with D tentatively TRBD2 (7 bases). This CDR3 spans 15 amino acids. V lost 0 bases and J 10 bases, leaving 16 bases between the germline ends. Germline V gene data show CDR1 as SGHTA and CDR2 as FQGNSA. Here the CDR3 reads CASSLALGGLGEQFF. The CDR3, as DNA: TGTGCCAGCAGCTTAGCACTGGGGGGGCTGGGGGAGCAGTTCTTC.

The CDR3 bases are TGTGCCAGTAGTATTAACCTGAGATATGGCTACACCTTC. This translates into CASSINLRYGYTF. The chain carries TRBV19 and TRBJ1-2; no firm D call. V was pared by 3 bases and J by 5 bases, with 10 bases between. CDR3 size: 13 residues. Germline V gene sequence: CDR1 LNHDA, CDR2 SQIVND (reference sequence).